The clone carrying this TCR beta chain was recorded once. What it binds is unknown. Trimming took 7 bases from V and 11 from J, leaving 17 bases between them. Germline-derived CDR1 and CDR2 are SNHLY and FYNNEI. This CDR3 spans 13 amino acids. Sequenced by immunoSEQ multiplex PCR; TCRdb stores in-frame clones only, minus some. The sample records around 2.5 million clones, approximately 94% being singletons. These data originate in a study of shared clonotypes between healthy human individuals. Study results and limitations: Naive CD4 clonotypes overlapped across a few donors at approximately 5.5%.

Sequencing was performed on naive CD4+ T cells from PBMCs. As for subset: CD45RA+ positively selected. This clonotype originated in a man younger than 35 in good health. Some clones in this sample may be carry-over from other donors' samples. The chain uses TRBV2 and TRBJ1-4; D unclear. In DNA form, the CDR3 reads TGTGCCAGCAAAGTGGGAACGAACGGGAAACTGTTTTTT. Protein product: CASKVGTNGKLFF.